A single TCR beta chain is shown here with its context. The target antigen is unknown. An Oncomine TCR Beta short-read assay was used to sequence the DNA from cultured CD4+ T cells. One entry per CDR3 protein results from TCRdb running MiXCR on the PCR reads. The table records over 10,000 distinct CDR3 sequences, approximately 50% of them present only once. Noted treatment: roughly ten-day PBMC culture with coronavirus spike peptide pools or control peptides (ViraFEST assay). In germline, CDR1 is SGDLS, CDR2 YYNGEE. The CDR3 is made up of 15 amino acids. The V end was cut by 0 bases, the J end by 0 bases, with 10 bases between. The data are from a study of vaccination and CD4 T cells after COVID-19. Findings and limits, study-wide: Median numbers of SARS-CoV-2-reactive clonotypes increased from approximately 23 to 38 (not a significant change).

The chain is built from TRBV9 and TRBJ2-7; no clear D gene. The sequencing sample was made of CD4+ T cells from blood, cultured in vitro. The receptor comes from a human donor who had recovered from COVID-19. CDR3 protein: CASSVAPGSSYEQYF. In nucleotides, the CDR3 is TGTGCCAGCAGCGTAGCGCCGGGTAGCTCCTACGAGCAGTACTTC.